These 14 T cell receptor beta chains came from one sample sequenced in a study of blood T cell repertoires in COVID-19. Clones were read by immunoSEQ multiplex PCR, and TCRdb kept only the in-frame ones, dropping some. The table lists over 70,000 clones, 65% to 90% of them singletons. Sequenced material: peripheral blood. The receptor source for this set is a human donor in a cohort sampled during active COVID-19.

The chain links TRBV9 to TRBJ2-7, with 11 bases identical to TRBD2. The CDR3 contains 16 residues. The trim removed 0 bases at V and 5 bases at J, leaving 7 bases unmatched. Germline CDR1 SGDLS, CDR2 YYNGEE. In DNA, the CDR3 is TGTGCCAGCAGCGTAGAGGGTAGCGGGGGGGCCGACGAGCAGTACTTC. Amino acid sequence: CASSVEGSGGADEQYF.

The V call is TRBV5-8, the J call TRBJ2-7; TRBD1 agrees at 8 bases. V shed 4 bases and J 4 bases; nucleotides not matched to a gene: 7. The germline V gene encodes CDR1 SGHTS and CDR2 YDEGEE. CDR3 length: 14 amino acids. CDR3 bases: TGTGCCAGCAGCATCGGGACAGGTGATTACGAGCAGTACTTC. This translates into CASSIGTGDYEQYF.

The J gene is TRBJ1-2, the V gene TRBV6-5; TRBD1 is a possible D gene (5 bases). The germline V and J ends were trimmed by 4 bases and 1 base, with 13 bases remaining between them. The CDR3 runs 15 residues. Germline-derived CDR1 and CDR2 are MNHEY and SVGAGI. The CDR3 is CASSFYTGDNYGYTF. Here the CDR3 DNA reads TGTGCCAGCAGTTTCTACACAGGTGATAACTATGGCTACACCTTC.

The genes are TRBV12-5 and TRBJ2-7; 7 bases are shared with TRBD1. The V segment lost 3 bases and the J segment 6 bases; nucleotides outside the gene matches: 11. The CDR3 loop spans 15 amino acids. Germline V gene data show CDR1 as LGHNT and CDR2 as FRNRAP. CDR3 loop: CASGLGETGTGEQYF. CDR3 DNA sequence: TGTGCTAGTGGTTTAGGGGAGACAGGGACCGGCGAGCAGTACTTC. The whole variable domain, filled in from reference TRBV12-5 and TRBJ2-7, reads DARVTQTPRHKVTEMGQEVTMRCQPILGHNTVFWYRQTMMQGLELLAYFRNRAPLDDSGMPKDRFSAEMPDATLATLKIQPSEPRDSAVYFCASGLGETGTGEQYFGPGTRLTVT.

This chain joins TRBV7-3 and TRBJ2-7, with TRBD2 matching over 11 bases. The V gene's germline CDR1 is SGHTA and CDR2 FQGTGA. Unmatched junction bases numbered 8, after V lost 3 bases and J lost 1 base. There are 17 residues in the CDR3. The CDR3 bases are TGTGCCAGCAGCTTCGTCCTAGCGGGGGGATTTTCCTACGAGCAGTACTTC. Protein: CASSFVLAGGFSYEQYF.

This chain connects TRBV4-1 to TRBJ2-3; 11 bases match TRBD2. CDR1 is MGHRA and CDR2 is YSYEKL in the germline V gene. The CDR3 totals 16 residues. Trimming took 0 bases from V and 5 from J; bases not matched to a gene: 4. CDR3 DNA sequence: TGCGCCAGCAGCCAAGAGGCTAGCGGGGGGATAGATACGCAGTATTTT. This encodes CASSQEASGGIDTQYF.

The chain joins TRBV7-3 to TRBJ2-5, with 10 bases lining up with TRBD2. The CDR3 extends over 15 amino acids. V trimming: 2 bases; J trimming: 6 bases; junction bases outside the gene matches: 6. Per the germline V gene, CDR1 is SGHTA and CDR2 is FQGTGA. The CDR3 reads CASSLERGGEKTQYF. The DNA for the CDR3 is TGTGCCAGCAGCTTAGAGCGGGGGGGCGAAAAGACCCAGTACTTC.

The chain carries TRBV5-8 and TRBJ2-7, with 7 bases lining up with TRBD1. The CDR3 covers 14 residues. Germline CDR1 reads SGHTS; CDR2 reads YDEGEE. With V trimmed by 5 bases and J by 3 bases, 8 bases remained unmatched. The CDR3 DNA is TGTGCCAGCAGTGTAAACAGGGGCGGCTACGAGCAGTACTTC. Translating it yields CASSVNRGGYEQYF.

The chain links TRBV10-3 to TRBJ2-1, with 10 positions matching TRBD2. Germline V lookup: CDR1 ENHRY, CDR2 SYGVKD. CDR3 size: 16 residues. The V gene end was trimmed by 7 bases and the J gene end by 5 bases; junction bases not matched to a gene: 11. The CDR3, as DNA: TGTGCCATCACCCCCGGGCCTAGCGGGAGTAACAATGAGCAGTTCTTC. Protein: CAITPGPSGSNNEQFF.

This chain joins TRBV5-1 and TRBJ1-4; 8 nucleotides agree with TRBD1. Germline V CDR1 and CDR2: SGHRS, YFSETQ. Trimming at V came to 0 bases and at J to 6 bases, leaving 7 bases not matched to a gene. CDR3 size: 16 residues. CDR3 amino acids: CASSLEGQGAYEKLFF. The CDR3 DNA follows: TGCGCCAGCAGCTTGGAGGGGCAGGGGGCGTATGAAAAACTGTTTTTT. The whole variable domain, remainder taken from reference TRBV5-1 and TRBJ1-4, is KAGVTQTPRYLIKTRGQQVTLSCSPISGHRSVSWYQQTPGQGLQFLFEYFSETQRNKGNFPGRFSGRQFSNSRSEMNVSTLELGDSALYLCASSLEGQGAYEKLFFGSGTQLSVL.

This rearrangement joins TRBV28 to TRBJ1-2; D uncertain. Deletions cut 6 bases from V and 2 bases from J, with 13 bases between. Germline V gene sequence: CDR1 MDHEN, CDR2 SYDVKM. This CDR3 comprises 14 residues. The CDR3 region is CASRTLSRNYGYTF. The CDR3 coding sequence is TGTGCCAGCAGAACCTTGTCGAGAAACTATGGCTACACCTTC.

V usage is TRBV19 and J usage is TRBJ2-5, with TRBD2 identical over 7 bases. CDR3 length equals 13 residues. Germline CDR1 LNHDA, CDR2 SQIVND (reference sequence). Germline trimming cut 1 base from V and 4 bases from J; bases unmatched to any gene: 0. The CDR3 DNA is TGTGCCAGTAGTATAGGGGGGGGAGAGACCCAGTACTTC. It codes for CASSIGGGETQYF.

This clone was seen a handful of times. CDR3 sequence reads: CSASSGSSGNTIYF. As DNA, the CDR3 is TGCAGTGCTAGTTCAGGCAGCTCTGGAAACACCATATATTTT. The chain is built from TRBV20-1 and TRBJ1-3; D is uncertain. V was pared by 3 bases and J by 0 bases, with 9 bases between. The germline gives CDR1 DFQATT, CDR2 SNEGSKA (reference sequence). CDR3 size: 14 residues.

This rearrangement joins TRBV7-9 to TRBJ2-5; unclear D gene. The CDR3 is made up of 12 amino acids. Germline values: CDR1 SEHNR, CDR2 FQNEAQ (reference sequence). With 3 bases removed from V and 2 bases from J, the gap between germline ends came to 4 bases. The CDR3 reads CASSFKQETQYF. The CDR3 nucleotides read TGTGCCAGCAGCTTCAAACAAGAGACCCAGTACTTC.